The T cell receptor beta chain under discussion was sequenced for a study of blood T cell repertoires in COVID-19. The data were produced by immunoSEQ multiplex PCR, yet TCRdb's version contains in-frame clones alone and is incomplete. This sample has 450,000 to 500,000 clones; about 88% occur once, and the top ten carry roughly 8.5%. The CDR3 contains 17 residues. The germline V and J ends were trimmed by 6 bases and 7 bases, with 26 bases remaining between them. Sample: PBMCs or T cells enriched from blood (not recorded which). The receptor comes from an older woman who had recovered from COVID-19. V is TRBV5-3 and J is TRBJ2-1, with TRBD1 as a possible D gene (6 bases). TRBV5-3 falls under the ORF class, with uncertain function. CDR3 residues: CARNRTPGTWLPNEQFF. The CDR3 bases are TGTGCCAGAAACCGGACCCCCGGGACATGGCTACCGAATGAGCAGTTCTTC.